This is a list of T cell receptor beta chains from one sample in a study of T cell responses to AZD1222 COVID-19 vaccine. TCRdb's table, derived via immunoSEQ multiplex PCR, lists solely in-frame clones and lacks some. Of 95,000 to 130,000 clones detected, about 90% appear once; the ten largest clones hold around 8.7%. The input for sequencing was peripheral blood, taken on day 0 of AZD1222 vaccination. The receptors originated from an adult in good health. Both conserved end residues are part of each CDR3. D genes are given only for firm matches. Size values are once, few and many counts, or a class for expanded clones, and some rows have none.

D gene,J gene,V gene,clone size,CDR3 protein,CDR3 DNA
TRBD1,TRBJ2-2,TRBV7-9,NA,CASSFWTGNTGELFF,TGTGCCAGCAGCTTTTGGACAGGGAACACCGGGGAGCTGTTTTTT
NA,TRBJ1-2,TRBV7-9,NA,CASSLDSGPNYGYTF,TGTGCCAGCAGCTTAGACTCAGGGCCAAACTATGGCTACACCTTC
NA,TRBJ2-7,TRBV5-6,few,CASSEGLVYGYEQYF,TGTGCCAGCAGCGAGGGACTGGTTTATGGCTACGAGCAGTACTTC
NA,TRBJ1-1,TRBV2,NA,CASLIKNTEAFF,TGTGCCAGCCTCATTAAGAACACTGAAGCTTTCTTT
NA,TRBJ2-1,TRBV3-1/TRBV3-2,NA,CASSSRLGPSYNEQFF,TGTGCCAGCAGCTCGCGACTAGGACCCTCCTACAATGAGCAGTTCTTC
TRBD1,TRBJ2-5,TRBV11-2,NA,CASSVGQGRETQYF,TGTGCCAGCAGCGTGGGACAGGGGAGGGAGACCCAGTACTTC
TRBD1,TRBJ1-5,TRBV30,NA,CAWRQGGGQPQHF,TGTGCCTGGAGACAGGGGGGCGGTCAGCCCCAGCATTTT
NA,TRBJ2-3,TRBV7-3,NA,CASSYGGEITDTQYF,TGTGCCAGCAGCTATGGTGGGGAGATCACAGATACGCAGTATTTT
TRBD2,TRBJ2-1,TRBV30,NA,CAWKRNGRAWNEQFF,TGTGCCTGGAAAAGGAACGGGAGGGCCTGGAATGAGCAGTTCTTC
TRBD1,TRBJ1-5,TRBV30,NA,CAWRQQGLGNQPQHF,TGTGCCTGGAGACAACAGGGGTTAGGGAATCAGCCCCAGCATTTT
NA,TRBJ2-1,TRBV1,once,CTSSRTSFSLNEQFF,TGCACCAGCAGCCGTACTAGCTTCTCTCTAAATGAGCAGTTCTTC
TRBD1,TRBJ2-5,TRBV18,NA,CASSPQAGGSETQYF,TGTGCCAGCTCACCACAGGCAGGGGGCTCGGAGACCCAGTACTTC
NA,TRBJ2-5,TRBV30,NA,CAWSVHQGETQYF,TGTGCCTGGAGTGTACATCAGGGGGAGACCCAGTACTTC
NA,TRBJ2-5,TRBV2,NA,CACSRNGQETQYF,TGTGCCTGTTCTAGGAATGGCCAAGAGACCCAGTACTTC
NA,TRBJ1-4,TRBV6-5,NA,CASRPPAALNEKLFF,TGTGCCAGCAGACCCCCCGCGGCACTCAATGAAAAACTGTTTTTT
NA,TRBJ2-7,TRBV12-3/TRBV12-4,NA,CASSRTAPYEQYF,TGTGCCAGCAGTAGGACGGCCCCCTACGAGCAGTACTTC
NA,TRBJ2-7,TRBV4-1,NA,CASSRFGGTYEQYF,TGCGCCAGCAGCCGTTTCGGCGGGACCTACGAGCAGTACTTC
NA,TRBJ1-2,TRBV2,NA,CASSESTYGYTF,TGTGCCAGCAGTGAGTCTACCTATGGCTACACCTTC
NA,TRBJ2-5,TRBV6-8,NA,CASTMGPPRRETQYF,TGTGCCAGCACCATGGGGCCCCCAAGGCGGGAGACCCAGTACTTC
NA,TRBJ2-7,TRBV6-5,NA,CASSSMTGAYEQYF,TGTGCCAGCAGTTCAATGACAGGAGCCTACGAGCAGTACTTC
TRBD1,TRBJ1-3,TRBV7-9,NA,CASSPPRDSLSVYGNTIYF,TGTGCCAGCAGCCCCCCCCGGGACAGCTTGTCGGTTTATGGAAACACCATATATTTT
TRBD1,TRBJ1-6,TRBV18,NA,CASSPQGQGQSPLHF,TGTGCCAGCTCACCCCAAGGACAGGGTCAATCACCCCTCCACTTT
NA,TRBJ1-4,TRBV5-1,NA,CASSSVGGEKLFF,TGCGCCAGCAGCTCAGTAGGGGGTGAAAAACTGTTTTTT
NA,TRBJ1-3,TRBV6-5,once,CASSYSQISGNTIYF,TGTGCCAGCAGTTACTCCCAGATCTCTGGAAACACCATATATTTT
TRBD1,TRBJ1-6,TRBV30,NA,CAWSVRPGGYHSPLHF,TGTGCCTGGAGTGTACGGCCAGGGGGGTATCATTCACCCCTCCACTTT
NA,TRBJ1-2,TRBV11-1,NA,CASSLEGGYGYTF,TGTGCCAGCAGCTTAGAGGGCGGCTATGGCTACACCTTC
NA,TRBJ2-7,TRBV4-3,NA,CASSQDYGQSYYEQYF,TGCGCCAGCAGCCAAGATTACGGGCAGTCGTACTACGAGCAGTACTTC
NA,TRBJ1-1,TRBV6-5,NA,CASSYGGTGGTEAFF,TGTGCCAGCAGTTACGGGGGGACGGGGGGCACTGAAGCTTTCTTT
TRBD1,TRBJ1-2,TRBV6-5,NA,CASSDSGGPNYGYTF,TGTGCCAGCAGTGACTCAGGGGGCCCTAACTATGGCTACACCTTC
TRBD2,TRBJ2-1,TRBV30,NA,CAWSVLAGGDNEQFF,TGTGCCTGGAGTGTACTAGCGGGGGGGGACAATGAGCAGTTCTTC
TRBD2,TRBJ2-6,TRBV4-2,NA,CASSLEGLAGMSGANVLTF,TGTGCCAGCAGCCTTGAAGGACTAGCGGGGATGTCTGGGGCCAACGTCCTGACTTTC
TRBD1,TRBJ2-7,TRBV15,NA,CATSGGGTGAYEQYF,TGTGCCACCAGCGGTGGGGGGACAGGGGCCTACGAGCAGTACTTC
TRBD1,TRBJ1-5,TRBV7-2,few,CASRVAGGGNQPQHF,TGTGCCAGCAGAGTGGCAGGGGGGGGCAATCAGCCCCAGCATTTT
NA,TRBJ2-7,TRBV27,NA,CASSLQGTISYEQYF,TGTGCCAGCAGTTTACAGGGGACCATCTCCTACGAGCAGTACTTC
TRBD1,TRBJ1-2,TRBV29-1,NA,CSVAVGQYYGYTF,TGCAGCGTTGCTGTGGGACAGTACTATGGCTACACCTTC